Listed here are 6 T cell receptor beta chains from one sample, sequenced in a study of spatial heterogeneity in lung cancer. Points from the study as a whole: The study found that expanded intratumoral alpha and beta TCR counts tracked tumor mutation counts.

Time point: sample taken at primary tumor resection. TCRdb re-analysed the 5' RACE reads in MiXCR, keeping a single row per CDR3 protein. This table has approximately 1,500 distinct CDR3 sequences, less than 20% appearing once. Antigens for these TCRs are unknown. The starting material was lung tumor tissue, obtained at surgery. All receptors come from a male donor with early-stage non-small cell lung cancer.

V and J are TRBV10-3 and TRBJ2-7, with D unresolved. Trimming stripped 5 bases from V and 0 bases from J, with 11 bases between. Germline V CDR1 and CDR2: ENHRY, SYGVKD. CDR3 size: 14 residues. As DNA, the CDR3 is TGTGCCATCAGTCCAGGCTCGGGCTCCTACGAGCAGTACGTC. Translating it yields CAISPGSGSYEQYV.

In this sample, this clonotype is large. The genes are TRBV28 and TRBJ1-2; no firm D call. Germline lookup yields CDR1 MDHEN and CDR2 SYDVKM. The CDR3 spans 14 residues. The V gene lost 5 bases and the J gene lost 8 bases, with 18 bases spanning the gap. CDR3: CASSPDFLQGGYTF. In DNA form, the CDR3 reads TGTGCCAGCAGTCCTGACTTTCTCCAAGGAGGCTACACCTTC.

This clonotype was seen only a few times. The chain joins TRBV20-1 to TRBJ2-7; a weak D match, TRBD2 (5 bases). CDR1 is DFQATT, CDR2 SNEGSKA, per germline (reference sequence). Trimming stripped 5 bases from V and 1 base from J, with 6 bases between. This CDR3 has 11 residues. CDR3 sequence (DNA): TGCAGTGCTGGGGAGTCCTACGAGCAGTACTTC. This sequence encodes CSAGESYEQYF.

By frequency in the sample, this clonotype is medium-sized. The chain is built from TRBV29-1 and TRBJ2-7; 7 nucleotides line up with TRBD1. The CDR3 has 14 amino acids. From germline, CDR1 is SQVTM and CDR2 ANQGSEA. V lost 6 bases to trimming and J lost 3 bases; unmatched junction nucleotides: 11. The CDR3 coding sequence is TGCAGCGTCTTACCGGGACAGAGACGCTACGAGCAGTACTTC. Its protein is CSVLPGQRRYEQYF.

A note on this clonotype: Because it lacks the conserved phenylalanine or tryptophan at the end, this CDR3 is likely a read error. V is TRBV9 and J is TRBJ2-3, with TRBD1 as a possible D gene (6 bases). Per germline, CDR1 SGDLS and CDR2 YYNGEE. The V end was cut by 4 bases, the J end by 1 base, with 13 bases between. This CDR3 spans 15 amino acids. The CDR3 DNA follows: TGTGCCAGCAGCCAGGGGAACAGCCGCACAGATACGCAGTATTTA. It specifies CASSQGNSRTDTQYL.

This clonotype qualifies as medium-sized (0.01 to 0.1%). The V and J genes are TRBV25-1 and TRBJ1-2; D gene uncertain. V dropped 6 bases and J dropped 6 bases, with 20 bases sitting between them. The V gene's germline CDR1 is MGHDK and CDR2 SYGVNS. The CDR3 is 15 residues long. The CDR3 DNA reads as TGTGCCAGCAGGGACGGACCGGGCCCGGAGAATGGCTACACCTTC. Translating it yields CASRDGPGPENGYTF.